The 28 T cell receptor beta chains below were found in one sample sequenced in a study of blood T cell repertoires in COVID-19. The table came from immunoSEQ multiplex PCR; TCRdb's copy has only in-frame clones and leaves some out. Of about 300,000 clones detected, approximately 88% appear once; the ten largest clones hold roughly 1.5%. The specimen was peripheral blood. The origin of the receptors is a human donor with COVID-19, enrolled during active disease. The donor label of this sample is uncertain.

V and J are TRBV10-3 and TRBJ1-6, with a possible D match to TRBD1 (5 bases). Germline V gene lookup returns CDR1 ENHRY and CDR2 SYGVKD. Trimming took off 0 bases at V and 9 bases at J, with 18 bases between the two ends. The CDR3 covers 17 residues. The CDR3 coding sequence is TGTGCCATCAGTGAGTCCCGGGGCCAGGTGGAGGGTTCACCCCTCCACTTT. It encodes CAISESRGQVEGSPLHF.

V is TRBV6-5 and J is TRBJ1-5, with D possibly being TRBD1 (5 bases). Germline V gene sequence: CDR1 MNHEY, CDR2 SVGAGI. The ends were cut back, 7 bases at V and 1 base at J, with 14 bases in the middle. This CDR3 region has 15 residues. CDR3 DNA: TGTGCCAGCAACCTCCGGGGGGGAAGCAATCAGCCCCAGCATTTT. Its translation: CASNLRGGSNQPQHF.

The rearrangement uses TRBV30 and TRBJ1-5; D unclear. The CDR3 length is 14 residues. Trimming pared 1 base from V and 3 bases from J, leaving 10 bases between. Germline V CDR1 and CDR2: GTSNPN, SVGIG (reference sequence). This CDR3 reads CAWSAGVNNQPQHF. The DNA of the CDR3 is TGTGCCTGGAGTGCCGGGGTGAACAATCAGCCCCAGCATTTT.

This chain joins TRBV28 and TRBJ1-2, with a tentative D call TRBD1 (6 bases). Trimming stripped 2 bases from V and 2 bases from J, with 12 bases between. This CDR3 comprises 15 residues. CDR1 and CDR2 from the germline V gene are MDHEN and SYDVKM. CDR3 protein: CASSLGGRVNYGYTF. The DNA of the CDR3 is TGTGCCAGCAGTTTAGGGGGCAGGGTGAACTATGGCTACACCTTC.

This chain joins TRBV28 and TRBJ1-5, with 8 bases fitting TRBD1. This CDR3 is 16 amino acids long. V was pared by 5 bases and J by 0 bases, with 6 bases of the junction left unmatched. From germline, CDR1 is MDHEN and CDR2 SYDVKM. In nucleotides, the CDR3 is TGTGCCAGCAGTCAAACAGGGGGGAATAGCAATCAGCCCCAGCATTTT. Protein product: CASSQTGGNSNQPQHF.

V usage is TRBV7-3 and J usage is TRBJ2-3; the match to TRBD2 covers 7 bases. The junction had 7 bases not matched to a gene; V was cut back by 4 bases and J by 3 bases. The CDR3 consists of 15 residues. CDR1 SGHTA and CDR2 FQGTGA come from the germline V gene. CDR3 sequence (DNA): TGTGCCAGCAGCTCCGCGAGCGGGGTTACAGATACGCAGTATTTT. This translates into CASSSASGVTDTQYF.

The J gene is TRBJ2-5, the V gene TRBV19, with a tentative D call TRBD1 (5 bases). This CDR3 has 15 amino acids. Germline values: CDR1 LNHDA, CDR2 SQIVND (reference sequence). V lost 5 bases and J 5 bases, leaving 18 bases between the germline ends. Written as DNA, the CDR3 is TGTGCCAGTAGTGCCACCGCCCAGGGTCGGGAGACCCAGTACTTC. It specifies CASSATAQGRETQYF.

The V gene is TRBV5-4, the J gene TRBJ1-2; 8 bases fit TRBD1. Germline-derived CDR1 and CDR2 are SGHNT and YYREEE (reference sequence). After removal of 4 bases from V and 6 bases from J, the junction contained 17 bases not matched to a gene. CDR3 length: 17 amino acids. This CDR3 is CASSTRQGRSGGNGYTF. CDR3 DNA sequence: TGTGCCAGCAGCACCAGACAGGGGCGAAGTGGGGGGAATGGCTACACCTTC.

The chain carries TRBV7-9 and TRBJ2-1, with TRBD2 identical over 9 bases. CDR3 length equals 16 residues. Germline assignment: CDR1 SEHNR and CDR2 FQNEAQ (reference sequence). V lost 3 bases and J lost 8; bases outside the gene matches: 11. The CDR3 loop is CASSLAWAGGPHEQFF. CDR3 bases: TGTGCCAGCAGCTTGGCTTGGGCGGGAGGGCCGCATGAGCAGTTCTTC.

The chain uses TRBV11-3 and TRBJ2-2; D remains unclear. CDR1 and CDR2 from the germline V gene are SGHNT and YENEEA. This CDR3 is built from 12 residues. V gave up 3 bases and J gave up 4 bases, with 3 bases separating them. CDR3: CASSFGTGELFF. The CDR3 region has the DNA TGTGCCAGCAGCTTCGGCACCGGGGAGCTGTTTTTT.

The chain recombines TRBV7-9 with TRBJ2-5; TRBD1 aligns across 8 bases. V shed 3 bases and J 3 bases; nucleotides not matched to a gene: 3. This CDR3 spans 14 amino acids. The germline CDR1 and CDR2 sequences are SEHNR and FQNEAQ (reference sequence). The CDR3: CASSFLDREETQYF. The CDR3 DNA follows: TGTGCCAGCAGCTTTCTGGACAGGGAAGAGACCCAGTACTTC.

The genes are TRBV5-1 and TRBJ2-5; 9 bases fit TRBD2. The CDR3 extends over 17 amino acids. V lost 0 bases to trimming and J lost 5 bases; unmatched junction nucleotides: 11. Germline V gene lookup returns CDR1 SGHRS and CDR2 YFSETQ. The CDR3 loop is CASSLAQTGTSFETQYF. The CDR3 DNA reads TGCGCCAGCAGCTTGGCCCAGACCGGGACTAGCTTTGAGACCCAGTACTTC.

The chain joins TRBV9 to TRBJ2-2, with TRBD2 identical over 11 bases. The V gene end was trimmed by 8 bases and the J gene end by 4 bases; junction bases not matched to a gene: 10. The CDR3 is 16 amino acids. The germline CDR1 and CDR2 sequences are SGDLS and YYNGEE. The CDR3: CARVWATSGITGELFF. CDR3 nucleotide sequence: TGTGCCAGGGTCTGGGCGACTAGCGGGATCACCGGGGAGCTGTTTTTT.

The CDR3 spells CASSHRTSGIDEQFF. In nucleotides, the CDR3 is TGTGCCAGCAGCCACCGGACTAGCGGGATTGATGAGCAGTTCTTC. This chain links TRBV7-2 with TRBJ2-1; 12 positions match TRBD2. The ends lost 5 bases at V and 8 bases at J; junction bases unmatched: 7. The CDR3 is made up of 15 amino acids. Germline V CDR1 and CDR2: SGHTA, FQGNSA.

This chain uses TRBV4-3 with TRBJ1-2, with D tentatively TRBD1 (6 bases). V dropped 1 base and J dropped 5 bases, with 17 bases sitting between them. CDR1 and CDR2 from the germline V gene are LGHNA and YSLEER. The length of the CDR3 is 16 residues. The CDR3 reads CASSQGERGARYGYTF. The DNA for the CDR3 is TGCGCCAGCAGCCAAGGAGAGCGGGGGGCGAGGTATGGCTACACCTTC.

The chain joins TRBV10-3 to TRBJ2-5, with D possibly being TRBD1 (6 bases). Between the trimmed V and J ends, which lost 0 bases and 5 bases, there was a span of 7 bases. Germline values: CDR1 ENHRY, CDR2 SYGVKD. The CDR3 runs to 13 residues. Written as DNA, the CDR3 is TGTGCCATCAGTGAGTCCCAGGGGGAGACCCAGTACTTC. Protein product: CAISESQGETQYF.

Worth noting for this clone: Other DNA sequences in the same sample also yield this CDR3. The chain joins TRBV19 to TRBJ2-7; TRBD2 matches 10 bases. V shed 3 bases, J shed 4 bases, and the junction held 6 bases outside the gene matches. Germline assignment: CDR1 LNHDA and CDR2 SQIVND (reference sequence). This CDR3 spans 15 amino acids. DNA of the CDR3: TGTGCCAGTAGTATTGGGCTAGCGGGAGTTTACGAGCAGTACTTC. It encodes CASSIGLAGVYEQYF. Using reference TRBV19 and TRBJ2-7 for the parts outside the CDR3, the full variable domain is DGGITQSPKYLFRKEGQNVTLSCEQNLNHDAMYWYRQDPGQGLRLIYYSQIVNDFQKGDIAEGYSVSREKKESFPLTVTSAQKNPTAFYLCASSIGLAGVYEQYFGPGTRLTVT.

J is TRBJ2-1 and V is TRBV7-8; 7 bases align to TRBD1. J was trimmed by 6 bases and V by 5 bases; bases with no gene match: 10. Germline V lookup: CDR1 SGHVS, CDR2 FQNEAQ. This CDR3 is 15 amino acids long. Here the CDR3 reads CASSRGGLFPNEQFF. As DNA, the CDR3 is TGTGCCAGCAGCCGAGGGGGCTTGTTTCCCAATGAGCAGTTCTTC.

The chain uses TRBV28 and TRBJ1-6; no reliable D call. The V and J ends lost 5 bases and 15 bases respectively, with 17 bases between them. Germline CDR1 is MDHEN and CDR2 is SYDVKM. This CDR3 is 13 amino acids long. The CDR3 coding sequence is TGTGCCAGCAGTCGTCAGGCCCCCAGGCTCCTCCACTTT. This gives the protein CASSRQAPRLLHF.

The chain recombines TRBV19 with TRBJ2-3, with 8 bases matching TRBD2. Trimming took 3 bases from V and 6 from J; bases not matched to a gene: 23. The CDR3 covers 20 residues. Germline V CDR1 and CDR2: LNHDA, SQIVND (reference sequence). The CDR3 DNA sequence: TGTGCCAGTAGTATCCCCGCGGCGGGTTCCCCTATGGGCGGGAGGGATACGCAGTATTTT. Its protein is CASSIPAAGSPMGGRDTQYF.

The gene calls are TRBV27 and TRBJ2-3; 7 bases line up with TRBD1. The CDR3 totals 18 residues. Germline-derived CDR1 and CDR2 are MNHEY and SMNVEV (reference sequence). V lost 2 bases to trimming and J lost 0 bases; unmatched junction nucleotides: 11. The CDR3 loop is CASSLKPRQGISTDTQYF. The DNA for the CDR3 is TGTGCCAGCAGTTTAAAGCCCCGACAGGGCATTAGCACAGATACGCAGTATTTT.

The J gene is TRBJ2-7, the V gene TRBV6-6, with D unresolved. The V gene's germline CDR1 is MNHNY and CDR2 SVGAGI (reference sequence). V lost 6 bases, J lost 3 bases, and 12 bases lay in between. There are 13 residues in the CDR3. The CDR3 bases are TGTGCCAGCAGCCCGGGTGGAAGCTACGAGCAGTACTTC. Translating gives CASSPGGSYEQYF.

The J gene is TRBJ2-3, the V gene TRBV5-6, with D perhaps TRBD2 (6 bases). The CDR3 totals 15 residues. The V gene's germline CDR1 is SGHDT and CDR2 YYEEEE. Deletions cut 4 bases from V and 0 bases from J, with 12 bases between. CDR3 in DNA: TGTGCCAGCAGCCGTCTAGCGTCGAGCACAGATACGCAGTATTTT. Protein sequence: CASSRLASSTDTQYF. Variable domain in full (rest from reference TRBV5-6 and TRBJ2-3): DAGVTQSPTHLIKTRGQQVTLRCSPKSGHDTVSWYQQALGQGPQFIFQYYEEEERQRGNFPDRFSGHQFPNYSSELNVNALLLGDSALYLCASSRLASSTDTQYFGPGTRLTVL.

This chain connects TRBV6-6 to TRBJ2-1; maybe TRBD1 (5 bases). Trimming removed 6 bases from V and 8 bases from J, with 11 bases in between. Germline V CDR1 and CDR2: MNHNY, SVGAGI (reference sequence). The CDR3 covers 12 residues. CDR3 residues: CASSLRVHEQFF. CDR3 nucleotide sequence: TGTGCCAGCAGCCTCAGGGTCCATGAGCAGTTCTTC.

This chain's CDR3 is CASSMGTRVGNEQFF. For the CDR3, the DNA is TGTGCCAGTAGTATGGGGACTAGGGTGGGCAATGAGCAGTTCTTC. The rearrangement joins TRBV19 to TRBJ2-1; 8 nucleotides line up with TRBD2. Germline V gene data show CDR1 as LNHDA and CDR2 as SQIVND (reference sequence). After removal of 3 bases from V and 6 bases from J, the junction contained 7 bases not matched to a gene. The CDR3 contains 15 residues.

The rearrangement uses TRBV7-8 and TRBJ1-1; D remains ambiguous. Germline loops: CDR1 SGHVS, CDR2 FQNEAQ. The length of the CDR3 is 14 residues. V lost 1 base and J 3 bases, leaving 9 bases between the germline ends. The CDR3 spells CASSLGGGYTEAFF. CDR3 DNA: TGTGCCAGCAGCTTAGGTGGCGGATACACTGAAGCTTTCTTT.

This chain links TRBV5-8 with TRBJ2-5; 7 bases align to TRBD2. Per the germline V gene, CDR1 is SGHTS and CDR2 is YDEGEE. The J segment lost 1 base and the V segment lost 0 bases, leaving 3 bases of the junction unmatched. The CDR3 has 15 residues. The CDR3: CASSLGTSGQETQYF. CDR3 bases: TGTGCCAGCAGCTTGGGGACTAGTGGCCAAGAGACCCAGTACTTC.

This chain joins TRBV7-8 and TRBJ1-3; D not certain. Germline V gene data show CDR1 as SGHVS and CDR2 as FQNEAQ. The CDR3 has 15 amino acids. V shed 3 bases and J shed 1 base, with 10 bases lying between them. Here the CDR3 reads CASSFDTRSGNTIYF. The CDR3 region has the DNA TGTGCCAGCAGCTTCGACACTCGGTCTGGAAACACCATATATTTT.